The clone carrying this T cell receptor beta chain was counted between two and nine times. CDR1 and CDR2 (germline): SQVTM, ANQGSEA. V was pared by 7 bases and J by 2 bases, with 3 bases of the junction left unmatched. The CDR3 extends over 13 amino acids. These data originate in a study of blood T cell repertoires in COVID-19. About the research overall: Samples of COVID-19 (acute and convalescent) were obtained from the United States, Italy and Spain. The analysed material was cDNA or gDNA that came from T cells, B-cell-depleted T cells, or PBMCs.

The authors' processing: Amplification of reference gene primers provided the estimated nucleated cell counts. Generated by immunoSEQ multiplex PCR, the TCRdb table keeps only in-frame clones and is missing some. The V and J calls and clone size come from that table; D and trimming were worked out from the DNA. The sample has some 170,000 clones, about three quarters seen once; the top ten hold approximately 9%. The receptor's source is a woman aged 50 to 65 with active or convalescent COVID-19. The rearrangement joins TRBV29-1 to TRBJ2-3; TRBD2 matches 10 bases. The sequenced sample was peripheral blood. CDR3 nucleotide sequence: TGCAGCGGTAGCGGGGGGAACACAGATACGCAGTATTTT. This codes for CSGSGGNTDTQYF.